This TCR beta chain originates from a study of Ad26.COV2.S vaccination and SARS-CoV-2 variants (dated by TCRdb to about 2021). In the study overall: Donors in the vaccine arm were drawn from COV1001, a multicentre, randomized, double-blind, placebo-controlled phase I-IIa trial testing Ad26.COV2.S in healthy adults. Ad26.COV2.S was administered intramuscularly at a dose of 5x10^10 or 1x10^11 viral particles, either as one shot or as two shots given 56 days apart. Sequencing of the TCRbeta repertoire served to evaluate the specificity and breadth of SARS-CoV-2-reactive T cell receptors following Ad26.COV2.S vaccination. A total of some 30 samples were included in the TCR-sequenced set, comprising around 19 Ad26.COV2.S vaccine recipients, 5 placebo recipients and 8 SARS-CoV-2 convalescent individuals. Trial participants were randomized into five groups of five: low-dose or high-dose Ad26.COV2.S given once or twice, or placebo on both occasions. Blinding of investigators to trial group allocation was maintained during experiments and outcome assessment. The investigation overall reported the following: Vaccine and placebo recipients had similar non-spike TCR breadth, a finding consistent with the vaccine containing only spike. Comparing responses between vaccine doses or regimens was not something the study was powered to do. The authors noted that the TCR breadth and depth analyses may have underestimated total T cell responses. Ad26.COV2.S recipients had higher spike-specific TCR breadth than placebo recipients (P = 0.0014). After vaccination, spike-specific CD8+ and CD4+ T cell responses were reported to show substantial breadth.

TCRbeta CDR3 regions were sequenced with the immunoSEQ Assay. After extraction, genomic DNA underwent amplification by bias-controlled multiplex PCR, followed by high-throughput sequencing. Per the source publication's procedure: To quantify the absolute abundance of every unique TCRbeta CDR3 region, sequences were collapsed and filtered. T cell fraction was estimated by normalizing TCRbeta template counts to usable DNA, which was measured by amplifying reference genes present in all nucleated cells. Repertoire TCRs were annotated as SARS-CoV-2-specific by exact matching of V gene, CDR3 amino acid sequence and J gene to a known reactive TCR set. The reference SARS-CoV-2 TCR set came from MIRA and was filtered for enrichment in COVID-19-positive ImmuneCODE repertoires, removing public or cross-reactive TCRs. Based on the MIRA antigens, annotated TCRs were further analysed at the level of specific ORF or position within ORF. Breadth was defined as the number of annotated unique rearrangements divided by the total number of unique productive rearrangements, and depth was defined as the summed frequency of the annotated unique rearrangements. TCR breadth was compared between groups using two-sided Wilcoxon rank-sum tests. As stored in TCRdb, this immuneACCESS dataset retains in-frame rearrangements with V and J assigned. A fraction of the clones does not appear; measured against another copy, unresolved V genes explain less than half of the discrepancy, and the remainder lacks a known reason. That table is the source of V, J and clone size, and D and trimming were worked out from the DNA. Present in this sample are approximately 300,000 clones, around four fifths of which were seen just once. The ten largest account for 2.1% of the sample.

The meaning of the sample's treatment or condition label: some 19 received Ad26.COV2.S at low or high dose, single or two shots; several received placebo; per-sample allocation not given. For vaccine and placebo recipients, the sequenced repertoires came from samples collected on day 63 after the first injection. In Cohort 1b, 25 or so adults aged 18-55 years were enrolled at a single site in Boston, USA, between 29 July and 7 August 2020. Ad26.COV2.S consisted of a replication-incompetent adenovirus type 26 vector by which a prefusion-stabilized SARS-CoV-2 spike protein from the original Wuhan strain was expressed. A remark on this clone: Its antigen target is currently unknown. Per-base quality was not reported, and no clone a single base away is much larger than it.

This specimen consisted of peripheral blood, obtained in a trial of Ad26.COV2.S vaccine versus placebo. The clonotype comes from a person aged 18 to 65 who received the Ad26.COV2.S COVID-19 vaccine or a placebo.

The CDR3: CASSLASGTEQYF. The sequenced DNA: TGTGCCAGCAGTTTAGCTTCTGGTACCGAGCAGTACTTC. The rearranged chain carries TRBV28 and TRBJ2-7; no confident D gene assignment can be made. The trim is 2 bases for V and 6 bases for J, with a gap of 11 bases between the germline ends. Spanning cysteine to phenylalanine, the CDR3 consists of 13 amino acids. The entry retains the CDR3 DNA only, 39 bases that are in frame from base 1. CDR1 and CDR2 are drawn from the germline V gene: MDHEN, SYDVKM. With the rest looked up from the reference TRBV28 and TRBJ2-7 genes rather than sequenced, the full variable domain is DVKVTQSSRYLVKRTGEKVFLECVQDMDHENMFWYRQDPGLGLRLIYFSYDVKMKEKGDIPEGYSVSREKKERFSLILESASTNQTSMYLCASSLASGTEQYFGPGTRLTVT.